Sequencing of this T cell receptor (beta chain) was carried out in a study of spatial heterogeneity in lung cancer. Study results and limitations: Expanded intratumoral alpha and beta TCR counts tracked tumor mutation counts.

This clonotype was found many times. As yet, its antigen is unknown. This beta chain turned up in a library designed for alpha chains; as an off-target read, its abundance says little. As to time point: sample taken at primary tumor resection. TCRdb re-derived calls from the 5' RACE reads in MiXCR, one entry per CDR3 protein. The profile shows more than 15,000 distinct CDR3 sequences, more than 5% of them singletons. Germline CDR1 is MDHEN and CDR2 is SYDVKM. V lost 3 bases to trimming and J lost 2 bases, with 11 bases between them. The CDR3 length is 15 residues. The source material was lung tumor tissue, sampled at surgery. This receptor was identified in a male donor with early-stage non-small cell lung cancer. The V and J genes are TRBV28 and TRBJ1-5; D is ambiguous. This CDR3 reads CASSFGLGGNQPQHF. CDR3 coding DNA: TGTGCCAGCAGTTTTGGGCTGGGTGGCAATCAGCCCCAGCATTTT.